This paragraph reports one T cell receptor (beta chain). Its antigen is as yet unknown. Upon completion of around ten days in culture, CD4+ T cells were isolated. Each participant was administered two doses of either the BNT162b2 or the mRNA-1273 vaccine. Fresh IL-2-containing medium replaced half the medium on days 3 and 7. The data were obtained in a study of vaccination effects on CD4 cells after COVID-19. Trimming cost V 0 bases and J 7 bases; bases outside gene matches: 6. Germline V gives CDR1 SGHRS, CDR2 YFSETQ. The length of the CDR3 is 15 residues. Regarding the study as a whole: Pronounced clonal contraction occurred in clones induced by infection and by vaccine late after vaccination. Only a few convalescent patients and no early post-infection timepoints featured in the study.

Sequencing was performed with immunoSEQ multiplex PCR; in TCRdb, only in-frame clones are kept and a portion is missing. Seen here are 50,000 to 70,000 clones, around 80% observed once, and the top ten hold under 2.5%. The TCR sequence derives from a human donor who received a COVID-19 vaccine. The V call is TRBV5-1, the J call TRBJ2-2; 7 nucleotides match TRBD1. The sample here was CD4+ T cells from PBMCs cultured without peptide, taken after COVID-19 vaccination. The CDR3 region has the DNA TGCGCCAGCAGCTTGGAGGGGACAGAGGGCGGGGAGCTGTTTTTT. Amino acid sequence: CASSLEGTEGGELFF. The full variable domain, completed using reference TRBV5-1 and TRBJ2-2, is KAGVTQTPRYLIKTRGQQVTLSCSPISGHRSVSWYQQTPGQGLQFLFEYFSETQRNKGNFPGRFSGRQFSNSRSEMNVSTLELGDSALYLCASSLEGTEGGELFFGEGSRLTVL.